The table lists the clone carrying this T cell receptor (beta chain) with a count of one. Its antigen is currently unknown. This specimen belongs to a study of T cell responses to AZD1222 COVID-19 vaccine. TCRdb's table, derived via immunoSEQ multiplex PCR, lists solely in-frame clones and lacks some. The table lists about 82,000 clones, more than 85% of them singletons. The CDR3 is 15 residues long. Germline loops: CDR1 LGHNA, CDR2 YSLEER. V shed 0 bases and J shed 9 bases, with 12 bases lying between them. Study-level results: A mostly white British donor set with more females was recruited, and clonal diversity was possibly underestimated. Sampling that yielded the repertoires occurred only after the peak T cell response. Two doses of AZD1222 preceded a rise in Spike-specific TCR breadth and depth. CD4 TCRs covered the whole spike, strongest at regions 160-218 and 743-854.

The gene calls are TRBV4-3 and TRBJ1-6, with no clear D. This sample comprised peripheral blood, obtained on day 0 of AZD1222 vaccination. The origin of this receptor is an adult in good health. CDR3: CASSQDDRVGSPLHF. The CDR3 DNA reads TGCGCCAGCAGCCAAGACGATAGGGTCGGTTCACCCCTCCACTTT.